Listed here are 3 T cell receptor beta chains from one sample, sequenced in a study of T cell repertoires in cytomegalovirus infection. TCRdb redid the calling of the reads with MiXCR, one entry per CDR3 protein. Altogether some 600,000 distinct CDR3 sequences are present, 20% to 30% being singletons, with the ten largest covering 7.5% to 9%. Sequencing was performed on CD8+ T cells from PBMCs. Receptor source: a human donor in good health (CMV status not recorded). Some clones in this sample may be carry-over from other donors' samples.

In its sample, this clonotype was seen many times. V and J are TRBV7-9 and TRBJ2-7; possibly TRBD1 for D (5 bases). V was clipped by 4 bases and J by 8 bases, with 12 bases between them. CDR3 length: 12 residues. CDR1 and CDR2 from the germline V gene are SEHNR and FQNEAQ (reference sequence). DNA of the CDR3: TGTGCCAGCAGCTCCCAGGGTGCCCAGCAGTACTTC. Amino acid sequence: CASSSQGAQQYF.

This clonotype was recorded a few times. The genes are TRBV18 and TRBJ2-1; D is uncertain. V was clipped by 2 bases and J by 0 bases, with 8 bases between them. Germline V gene sequence: CDR1 KGHSH, CDR2 LQKENI. There are 15 residues in the CDR3. CDR3 protein: CASSPEESSYNEQFF. CDR3 DNA: TGTGCCAGCTCACCAGAGGAGAGCTCCTACAATGAGCAGTTCTTC.

V is TRBV25-1 and J is TRBJ2-2; TRBD2 might be the D (7 bases). V shed 4 bases and J shed 0 bases, with 9 bases lying between them. The CDR3 has 15 amino acids. Germline V CDR1 and CDR2: MGHDK, SYGVNS. Written as DNA, the CDR3 is TGTGCCAGCAGTGGGGGGGGCCCGAACACCGGGGAGCTGTTTTTT. Encoded protein: CASSGGGPNTGELFF.